Below, 7 T cell receptor beta chains from the same sample are listed, as sequenced in a study of T cells in Graves' hyperthyroidism and ophthalmopathy (dated by TCRdb to 2018 to 2020). Library preparation was by multiplex PCR. These reads were obtained on an Illumina HiSeq 2000. The TCR beta CDR3 regions were amplified from the RNA transcripts. The TCR CDR3 was subjected to a first round of RT-PCR using the HTBI primer set and the Qiagen OneStep RT-PCR kit. TCRdb trimmed public reads at Q25 via fastp, called clones via MiXCR and kept in-frame beta chains. Here each entry gathers all rows of one CDR3 protein and keeps the most common genes and DNA. This sample lists 300,000 to 400,000 distinct CDR3 sequences; 18% were detected once. Under 55% of the sample is taken by the ten largest. The sequenced material came from blood. These receptor sequences come from a woman between 50 and 59 years old with Graves' hyperthyroidism.

This clonotype occurred a few times. The chain recombines TRBV19 with TRBJ2-5, with 7 bases matching TRBD2. The CDR3 spans 13 residues. CDR1 and CDR2 from the germline V gene are LNHDA and SQIVND (reference sequence). J was trimmed by 4 bases and V by 6 bases; bases with no gene match: 5. CDR3 in DNA: TGTGCCAGTAGCTTGGGACTATCAGAGACCCAGTACTTC. It encodes CASSLGLSETQYF. The whole variable domain, filled in from reference TRBV19 and TRBJ2-5, reads DGGITQSPKYLFRKEGQNVTLSCEQNLNHDAMYWYRQDPGQGLRLIYYSQIVNDFQKGDIAEGYSVSREKKESFPLTVTSAQKNPTAFYLCASSLGLSETQYFGPGTRLLVL.

Many counts were recorded for this clonotype. CDR3 residues: CASSIPGQGGVEAFF. CDR3 coding DNA: TGTGCCAGCAGTATCCCGGGACAGGGCGGGGTTGAAGCTTTCTTT. The chain employs TRBV6-1 and TRBJ1-1, with TRBD1 identical over 9 bases. CDR3 size: 15 residues. Losses at the gene ends were 5 bases for V and 7 bases for J; bases not matched to a gene: 11. CDR1 and CDR2 (germline): MNHNS, SASEGT.

This clonotype was seen repeatedly, ten times or more. This chain uses TRBV28 with TRBJ2-1; 7 bases fit TRBD2. Trimming at V came to 10 bases and at J to 3 bases, leaving 9 bases not matched to a gene. Germline V lookup: CDR1 MDHEN, CDR2 SYDVKM. This CDR3 has 14 amino acids. CDR3 loop: CATGRLAVYNEQFF. CDR3 DNA sequence: TGTGCCACCGGGCGGCTAGCGGTCTACAATGAGCAGTTCTTC.

The CDR3 DNA is TGTGCCAGCAAGTTCGATGGCGGGGGCACTGAAGCTTTCTTT. Translating it yields CASKFDGGGTEAFF. The rearrangement links TRBV6-1 to TRBJ1-1; D possibly corresponds to TRBD1 (5 bases). Germline lookup yields CDR1 MNHNS and CDR2 SASEGT. The CDR3 spans 14 residues. Trimming left V 7 bases short and J 4 bases short, with 16 bases between.

As concerns this clonotype: A much bigger clone sits one base away, suggesting this may be a read error. The rearrangement uses TRBV6-5 and TRBJ2-3, with 7 positions matching TRBD1. This CDR3 is 16 amino acids long. Per germline, CDR1 MNHEY and CDR2 SVGAGI. CDR3 residues: CASSSRWTERTGTQYF. DNA for the CDR3: TGTGCCAGCAGTTCTAGATGGACAGAACGGACAGGTACGCAGTATTTT.

This clonotype was recorded at least ten times. The rearrangement uses TRBV3-1 and TRBJ1-1, with TRBD1 matching 10 bases. Germline CDR1 LGHDT, CDR2 YNNKEL (reference sequence). Germline trimming cut 4 bases from V and 0 bases from J; bases unmatched to any gene: 5. CDR3 length: 16 residues. The CDR3 reads CASSRGQGIVNTEAFF. Written as DNA, the CDR3 is TGTGCCAGCAGCCGGGGACAGGGGATAGTGAACACTGAAGCTTTCTTT.

Ten or more counts support this clonotype. The V call is TRBV5-1, the J call TRBJ2-7; 7 nucleotides align to TRBD2. The V gene end was trimmed by 7 bases and the J gene end by 6 bases; junction bases not matched to a gene: 10. The CDR3 runs 13 residues. Germline V gene sequence: CDR1 SGHRS, CDR2 YFSETQ. The CDR3 spells CASATGTGGEQYF. The CDR3 DNA reads as TGCGCCAGCGCTACCGGGACGGGGGGCGAGCAGTACTTC.